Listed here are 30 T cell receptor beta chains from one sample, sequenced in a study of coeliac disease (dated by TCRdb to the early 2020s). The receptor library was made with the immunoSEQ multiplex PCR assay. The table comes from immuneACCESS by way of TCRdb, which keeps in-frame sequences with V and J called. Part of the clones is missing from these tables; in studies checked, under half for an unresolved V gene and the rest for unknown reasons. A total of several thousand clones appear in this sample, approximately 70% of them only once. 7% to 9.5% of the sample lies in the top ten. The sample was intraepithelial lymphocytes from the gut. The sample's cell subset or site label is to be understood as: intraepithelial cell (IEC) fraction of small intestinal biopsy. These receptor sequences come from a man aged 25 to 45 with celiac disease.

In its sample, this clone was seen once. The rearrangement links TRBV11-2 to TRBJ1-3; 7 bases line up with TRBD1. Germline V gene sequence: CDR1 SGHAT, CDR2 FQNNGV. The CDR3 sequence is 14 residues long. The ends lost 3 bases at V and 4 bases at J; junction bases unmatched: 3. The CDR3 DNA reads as TGTGCCAGCAGCTTGTGGGACAGAGGAAACACCATATATTTT. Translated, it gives CASSLWDRGNTIYF.

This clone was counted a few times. CDR3 DNA sequence: TGTGCCAGCAGCCGCACTACTGAGCAGTTCTTC. This sequence encodes CASSRTTEQFF. The chain combines TRBV7-6 with TRBJ2-1; D ambiguous. Trimming left V 5 bases short and J 9 bases short, with 8 bases between. The CDR3 totals 11 residues. Germline CDR1 is SGHVS and CDR2 is FNYEAQ.

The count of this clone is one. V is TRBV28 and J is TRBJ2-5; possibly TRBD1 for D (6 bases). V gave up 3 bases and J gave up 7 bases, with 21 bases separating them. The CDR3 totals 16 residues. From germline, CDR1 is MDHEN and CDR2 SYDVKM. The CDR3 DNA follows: TGTGCCAGCAGTTTTGATCCGACAGGTCGGGTAGGGACCCAGTACTTC. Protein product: CASSFDPTGRVGTQYF.

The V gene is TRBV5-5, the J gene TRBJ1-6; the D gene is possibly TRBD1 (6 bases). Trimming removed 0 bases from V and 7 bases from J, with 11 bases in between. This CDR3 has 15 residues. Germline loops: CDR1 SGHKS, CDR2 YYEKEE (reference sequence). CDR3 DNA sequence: TGTGCCAGCAGCTTGGAAACAGGGTGGAATTCACCCCTCCACTTT. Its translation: CASSLETGWNSPLHF.

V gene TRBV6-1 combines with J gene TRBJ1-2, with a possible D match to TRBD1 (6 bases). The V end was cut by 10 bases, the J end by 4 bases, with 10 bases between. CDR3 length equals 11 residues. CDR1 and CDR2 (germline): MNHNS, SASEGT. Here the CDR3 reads CANQQGYGYTF. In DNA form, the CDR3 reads TGTGCCAACCAACAGGGCTATGGCTACACCTTC.

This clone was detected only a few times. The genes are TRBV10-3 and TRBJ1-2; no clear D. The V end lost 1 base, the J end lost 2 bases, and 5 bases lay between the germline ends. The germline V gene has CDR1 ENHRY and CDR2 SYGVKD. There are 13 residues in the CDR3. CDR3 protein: CAISEWLNYGYTF. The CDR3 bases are TGTGCCATCAGTGAGTGGCTGAACTATGGCTACACCTTC.

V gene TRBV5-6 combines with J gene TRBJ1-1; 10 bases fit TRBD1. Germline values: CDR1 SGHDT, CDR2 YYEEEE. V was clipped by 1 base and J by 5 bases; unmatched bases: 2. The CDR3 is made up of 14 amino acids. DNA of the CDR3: TGTGCCAGCAGCTTGTGGGACAGGGGTACTGAAGCTTTCTTT. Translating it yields CASSLWDRGTEAFF.

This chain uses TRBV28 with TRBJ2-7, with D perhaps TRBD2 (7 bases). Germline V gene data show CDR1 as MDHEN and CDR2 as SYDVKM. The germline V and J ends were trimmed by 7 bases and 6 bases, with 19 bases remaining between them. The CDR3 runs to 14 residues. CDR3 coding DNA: TGTGCCAGCACCCCTCTGGGGGCTAGCGGCGAGCAGTACTTC. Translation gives CASTPLGASGEQYF. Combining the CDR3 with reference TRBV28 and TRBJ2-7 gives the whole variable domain DVKVTQSSRYLVKRTGEKVFLECVQDMDHENMFWYRQDPGLGLRLIYFSYDVKMKEKGDIPEGYSVSREKKERFSLILESASTNQTSMYLCASTPLGASGEQYFGPGTRLTVT.

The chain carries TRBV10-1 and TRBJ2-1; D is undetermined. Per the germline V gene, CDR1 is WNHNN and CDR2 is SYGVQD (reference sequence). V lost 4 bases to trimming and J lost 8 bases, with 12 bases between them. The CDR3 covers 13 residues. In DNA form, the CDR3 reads TGCGCCAGCAGTGGATTAAATTCGGATGAGCAGTTCTTC. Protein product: CASSGLNSDEQFF.

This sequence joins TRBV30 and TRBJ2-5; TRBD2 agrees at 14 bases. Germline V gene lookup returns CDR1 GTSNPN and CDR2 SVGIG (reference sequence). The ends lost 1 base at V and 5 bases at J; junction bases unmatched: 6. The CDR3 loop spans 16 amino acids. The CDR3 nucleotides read TGTGCCTGGAGTGGAATCGGACTAGCGGGAGGCGAGACCCAGTACTTC. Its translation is CAWSGIGLAGGETQYF.

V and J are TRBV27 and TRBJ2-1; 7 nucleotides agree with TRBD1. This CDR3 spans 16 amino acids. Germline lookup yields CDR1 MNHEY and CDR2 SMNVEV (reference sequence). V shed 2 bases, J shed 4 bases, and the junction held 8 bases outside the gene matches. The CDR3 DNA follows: TGTGCCAGCAGTTTAGCGGCTGGGACAGTTTACAATGAGCAGTTCTTC. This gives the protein CASSLAAGTVYNEQFF.

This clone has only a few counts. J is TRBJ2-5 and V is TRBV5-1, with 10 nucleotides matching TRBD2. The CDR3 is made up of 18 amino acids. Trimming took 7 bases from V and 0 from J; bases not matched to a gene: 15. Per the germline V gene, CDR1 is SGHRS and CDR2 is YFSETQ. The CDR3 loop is CASRADGLADLYQETQYF. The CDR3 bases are TGCGCCAGCCGGGCAGATGGACTAGCGGACCTGTACCAAGAGACCCAGTACTTC.

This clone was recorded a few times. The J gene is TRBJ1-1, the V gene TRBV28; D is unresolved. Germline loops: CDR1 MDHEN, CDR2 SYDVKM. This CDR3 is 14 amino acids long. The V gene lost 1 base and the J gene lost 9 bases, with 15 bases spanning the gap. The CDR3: CASSLLRGVPKAFF. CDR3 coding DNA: TGTGCCAGCAGTTTATTACGCGGAGTACCTAAAGCTTTCTTT. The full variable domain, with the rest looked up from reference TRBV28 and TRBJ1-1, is DVKVTQSSRYLVKRTGEKVFLECVQDMDHENMFWYRQDPGLGLRLIYFSYDVKMKEKGDIPEGYSVSREKKERFSLILESASTNQTSMYLCASSLLRGVPKAFFGQGTRLTVV.

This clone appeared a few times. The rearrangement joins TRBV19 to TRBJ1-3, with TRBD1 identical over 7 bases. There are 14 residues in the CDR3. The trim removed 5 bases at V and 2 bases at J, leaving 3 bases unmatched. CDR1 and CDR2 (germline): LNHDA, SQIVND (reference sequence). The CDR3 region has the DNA TGTGCCAGTAGTCTGACAGGGACTGGAAACACCATATATTTT. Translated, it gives CASSLTGTGNTIYF.

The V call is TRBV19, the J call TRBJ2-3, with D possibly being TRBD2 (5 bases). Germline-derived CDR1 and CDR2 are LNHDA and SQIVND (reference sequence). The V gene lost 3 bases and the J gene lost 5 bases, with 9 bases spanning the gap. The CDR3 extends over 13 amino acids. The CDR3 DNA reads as TGTGCCAGTAGTATTCCGGGGTTAGATACGCAGTATTTT. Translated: CASSIPGLDTQYF.

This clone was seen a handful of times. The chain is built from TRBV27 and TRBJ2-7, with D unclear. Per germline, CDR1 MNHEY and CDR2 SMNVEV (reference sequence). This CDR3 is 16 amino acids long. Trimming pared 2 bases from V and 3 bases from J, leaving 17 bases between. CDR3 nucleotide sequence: TGTGCCAGCAGTTTACGGATATACAGTCAGATCTACGAGCAGTACTTC. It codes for CASSLRIYSQIYEQYF.

CDR3 in DNA: TGTGCCAGCTCCCCCCAGAACAGCAACAGGGCCACCGGGGAGCTGTTTTTT. It is translated as CASSPQNSNRATGELFF. The chain recombines TRBV18 with TRBJ2-2, with a tentative D call TRBD1 (6 bases). This CDR3 is built from 17 residues. Trimming removed 6 bases from V and 4 bases from J, with 21 bases in between. Germline V CDR1 and CDR2: KGHSH, LQKENI.

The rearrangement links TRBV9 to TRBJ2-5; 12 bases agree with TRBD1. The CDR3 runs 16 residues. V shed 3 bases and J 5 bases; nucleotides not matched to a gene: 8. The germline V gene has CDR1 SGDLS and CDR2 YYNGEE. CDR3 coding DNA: TGTGCCAGCAGCGCAGGGACAGGGGGCGACGTGGAGACCCAGTACTTC. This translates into CASSAGTGGDVETQYF.

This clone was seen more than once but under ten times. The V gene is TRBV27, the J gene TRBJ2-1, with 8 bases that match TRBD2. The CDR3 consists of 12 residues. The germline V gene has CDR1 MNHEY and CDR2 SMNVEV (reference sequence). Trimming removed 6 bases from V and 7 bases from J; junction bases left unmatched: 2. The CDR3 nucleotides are TGTGCCAGCAGCCGGGGGGGGAATGAGCAGTTCTTC. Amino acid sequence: CASSRGGNEQFF.

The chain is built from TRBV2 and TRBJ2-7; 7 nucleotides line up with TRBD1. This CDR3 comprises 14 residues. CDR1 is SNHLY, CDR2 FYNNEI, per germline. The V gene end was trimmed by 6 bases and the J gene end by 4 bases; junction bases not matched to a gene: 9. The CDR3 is CASRIQGSKYEQYF. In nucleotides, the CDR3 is TGTGCCAGCAGAATACAGGGGAGCAAATACGAGCAGTACTTC.

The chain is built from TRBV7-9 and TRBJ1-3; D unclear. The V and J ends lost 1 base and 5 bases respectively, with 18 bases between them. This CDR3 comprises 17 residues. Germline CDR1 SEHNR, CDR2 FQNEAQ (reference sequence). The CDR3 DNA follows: TGTGCCAGCAGCTTAGTGTATCTGAGGGAAGAAAGAAACACCATATATTTT. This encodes CASSLVYLREERNTIYF.

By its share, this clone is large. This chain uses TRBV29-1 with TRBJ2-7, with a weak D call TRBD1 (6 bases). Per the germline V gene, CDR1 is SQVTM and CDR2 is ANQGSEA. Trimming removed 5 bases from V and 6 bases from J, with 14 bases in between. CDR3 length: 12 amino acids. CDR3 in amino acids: CSVCPQGTEQYF. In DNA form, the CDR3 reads TGCAGCGTTTGTCCACAGGGTACCGAGCAGTACTTC.

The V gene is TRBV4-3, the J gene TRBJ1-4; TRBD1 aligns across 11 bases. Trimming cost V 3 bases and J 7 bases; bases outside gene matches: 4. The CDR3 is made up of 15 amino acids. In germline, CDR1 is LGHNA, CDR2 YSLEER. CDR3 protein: CASSQGDRGSEKLFF. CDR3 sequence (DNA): TGCGCCAGCAGCCAGGGGGACAGGGGGTCTGAAAAACTGTTTTTT.

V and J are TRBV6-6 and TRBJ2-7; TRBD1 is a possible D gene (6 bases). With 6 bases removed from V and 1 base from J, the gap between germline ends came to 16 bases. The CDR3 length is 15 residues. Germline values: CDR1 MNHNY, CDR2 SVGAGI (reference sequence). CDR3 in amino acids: CASSSGTSHSYEQYF. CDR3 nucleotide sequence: TGTGCCAGCAGCTCCGGGACATCGCATTCCTACGAGCAGTACTTC.

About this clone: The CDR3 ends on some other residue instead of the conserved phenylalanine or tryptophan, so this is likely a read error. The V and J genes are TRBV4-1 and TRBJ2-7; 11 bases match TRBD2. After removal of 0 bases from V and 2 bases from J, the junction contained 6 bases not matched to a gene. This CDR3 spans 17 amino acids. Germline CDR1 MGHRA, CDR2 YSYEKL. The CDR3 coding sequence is TGCGCCAGCAGCCAAGATTTCGTGGGACTAGCGGCCTACGAGCAGTACCTC. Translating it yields CASSQDFVGLAAYEQYL.

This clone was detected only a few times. This chain's CDR3 is CASSLLLAGGYNEQFF. In nucleotides, the CDR3 is TGCGCCAGCAGCTTATTACTAGCGGGGGGGTACAATGAGCAGTTCTTC. This sequence joins TRBV5-1 and TRBJ2-1, with 13 nucleotides matching TRBD2. V lost 2 bases and J lost 4; bases outside the gene matches: 3. Germline CDR1 is SGHRS and CDR2 is YFSETQ. The CDR3 is 16 residues long.

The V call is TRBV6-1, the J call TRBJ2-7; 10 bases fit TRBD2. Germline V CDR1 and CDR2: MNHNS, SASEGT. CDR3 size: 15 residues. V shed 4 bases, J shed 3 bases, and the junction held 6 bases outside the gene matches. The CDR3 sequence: CASSVPTSGFYEQYF. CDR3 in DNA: TGTGCCAGCAGTGTGCCGACTAGCGGGTTCTACGAGCAGTACTTC.

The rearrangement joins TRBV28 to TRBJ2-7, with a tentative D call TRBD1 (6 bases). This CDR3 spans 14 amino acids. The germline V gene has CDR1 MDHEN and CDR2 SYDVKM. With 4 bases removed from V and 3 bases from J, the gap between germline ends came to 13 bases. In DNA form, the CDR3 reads TGTGCCAGCAGTTCCCCTCAGGGGTACTACGAGCAGTACTTC. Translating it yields CASSSPQGYYEQYF.

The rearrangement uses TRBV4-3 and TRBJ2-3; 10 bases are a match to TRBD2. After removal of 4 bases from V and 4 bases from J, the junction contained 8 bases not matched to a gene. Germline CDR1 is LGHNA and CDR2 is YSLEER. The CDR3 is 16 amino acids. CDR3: CASSRSLAGDADTQYF. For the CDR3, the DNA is TGCGCCAGCAGCCGCAGTCTAGCGGGAGATGCAGATACGCAGTATTTT.

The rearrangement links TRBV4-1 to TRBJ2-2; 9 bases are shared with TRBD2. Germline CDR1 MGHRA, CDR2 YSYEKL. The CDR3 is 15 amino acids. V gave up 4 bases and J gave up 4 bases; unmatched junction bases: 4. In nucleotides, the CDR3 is TGCGCCAGCAGCCTACGGACTAGCGTCACCGGGGAGCTGTTTTTT. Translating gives CASSLRTSVTGELFF.